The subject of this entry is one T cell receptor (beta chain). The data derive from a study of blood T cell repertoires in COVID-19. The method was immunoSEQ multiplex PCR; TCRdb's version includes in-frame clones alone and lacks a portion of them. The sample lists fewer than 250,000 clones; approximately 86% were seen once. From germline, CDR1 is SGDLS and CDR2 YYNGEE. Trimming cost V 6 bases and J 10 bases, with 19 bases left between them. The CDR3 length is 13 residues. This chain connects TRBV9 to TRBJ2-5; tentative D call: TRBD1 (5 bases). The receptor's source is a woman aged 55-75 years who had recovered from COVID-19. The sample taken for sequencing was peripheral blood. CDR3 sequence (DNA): TGTGCCAGCAACCCCAGGGCTCAGGGCGTCCAGTACTTC. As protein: CASNPRAQGVQYF.